This is a list of T cell receptor beta chains from one sample in a study of CD8 T cells in ankylosing spondylitis. TCRdb ran MiXCR on the 5' RACE reads and lists one entry per CDR3 protein. The data contain 400,000 or so distinct CDR3 sequences, roughly a quarter of them singletons. The sequenced sample was blood, either unsorted or a sorted T cell fraction (not recorded which). The receptors derive from a male donor with ankylosing spondylitis. The CDR3 runs from the conserved cysteine through the conserved F or W. A D gene is named only where the DNA matches it firmly. Some rows have no size entry. The others give once, few or many, or a class for an expanded clone.

>.|TRBD2|TRBV29-1|TRBJ2-3
CSVKGLDTDTQYF
TGCAGCGTGAAGGGACTAGATACAGATACGCAGTATTTT
>.|TRBD1|TRBV11-3|TRBJ2-1
CASSRTGEVNNEQFF
TGTGCCAGCAGCCGGACAGGGGAAGTTAACAATGAGCAGTTCTTC
>few|.|TRBV6-1|TRBJ1-6
CASAGAEGISPLHF
TGTGCCAGCGCCGGGGCCGAGGGAATTTCACCCCTCCACTTT
>.|TRBD2|TRBV25-1|TRBJ2-5
CASRLAGGQETQYF
TGTGCCAGCAGGCTAGCGGGAGGCCAAGAGACCCAGTACTTC
>.|.|TRBV7-9|TRBJ2-7
CASGFRSSYEQYF
TGTGCCAGCGGATTCAGGAGCTCCTACGAGCAGTACTTC
>.|TRBD2|TRBV19|TRBJ2-1
CASTSLAGGPRNEQFF
TGTGCCAGTACCTCATTAGCGGGAGGCCCGCGGAATGAGCAGTTCTTC
>few|.|TRBV29-1|TRBJ1-5
CSVILSGQPQHF
TGCAGCGTTATCCTGTCAGGACAGCCCCAGCATTTT
>few|TRBD2|TRBV29-1|TRBJ2-1
CSVGRTSGTYNEQFF
TGCAGCGTTGGTCGGACTAGCGGGACCTACAATGAGCAGTTCTTC
>few|.|TRBV12-3/TRBV12-4|TRBJ2-7
CASSPIYEQYF
TGTGCCAGCAGTCCCATTTACGAGCAGTACTTC
>.|.|TRBV19|TRBJ2-1
CASSIGTPHEQFF
TGTGCCAGTAGTATAGGGACTCCCCATGAGCAGTTCTTC
>.|.|TRBV5-5|TRBJ2-4
CASSLLHKNIQYF
TGTGCCAGCAGCTTGTTGCATAAAAACATTCAGTACTTC
>few|.|TRBV12-3/TRBV12-4|TRBJ2-7
CASSFGWKAYEQYF
TGTGCCAGCAGTTTCGGGTGGAAGGCCTACGAGCAGTACTTC
>few|TRBD2|TRBV7-2|TRBJ2-1
CASSMRTSGSSYNEQFF
TGTGCCAGCAGCATGAGGACTAGCGGCAGCTCCTACAATGAGCAGTTCTTC
>.|TRBD1|TRBV7-2|TRBJ2-3
CASSMGQGPADTQYF
TGTGCCAGCAGCATGGGACAGGGGCCCGCAGATACGCAGTATTTT
>.|.|TRBV29-1|TRBJ1-1
CSVKGRNTEAFF
TGCAGCGTCAAGGGGAGGAACACTGAAGCTTTCTTT
>few|TRBD1|TRBV20-1|TRBJ1-1
CSASDPGTGGTEAFF
TGCAGTGCTTCGGATCCCGGGACAGGGGGGACTGAAGCTTTCTTT
>few|TRBD2|TRBV7-2|TRBJ2-4
CASSLLGLPIF
TGTGCCAGCAGCTTATTGGGACTACCAATCTTC
>.|TRBD1|TRBV11-2|TRBJ1-2
CASRHGTGYGYTF
TGTGCCAGCAGACACGGGACAGGCTATGGCTACACCTTC
>few|.|TRBV20-1|TRBJ1-1
CSANRVNTEAFF
TGCAGTGCTAACAGGGTCAACACTGAAGCTTTCTTT
>.|TRBD2|TRBV12-3/TRBV12-4|TRBJ2-7
CASSPLAGGYSYEQYF
TGTGCCAGCAGTCCACTAGCGGGAGGCTACTCCTACGAGCAGTACTTC
>few|.|TRBV11-1|TRBJ2-1
CASSLAYSGAKSYNEQFF
TGTGCCAGCAGCTTAGCATACTCAGGGGCCAAGTCCTACAATGAGCAGTTCTTC
>.|.|TRBV5-1|TRBJ2-4
CASSLTSLRRAPKNIQYF
TGCGCCAGCAGCCTTACTAGCCTTAGACGGGCCCCCAAAAACATTCAGTACTTC
>few|TRBD1|TRBV3-1|TRBJ1-1
CASSRKDRATEAFF
TGTGCCAGCAGCCGAAAAGACAGGGCTACTGAAGCTTTCTTT
>few|TRBD2|TRBV24-1|TRBJ2-1
CATSEASRGDYNEQFF
TGTGCCACCAGTGAAGCGAGCCGGGGGGATTACAATGAGCAGTTCTTC
>few|TRBD1|TRBV5-1|TRBJ1-2
CASRSGTDPGGYTF
TGCGCCAGCAGAAGCGGGACAGATCCAGGTGGCTACACCTTC
>few|.|TRBV5-1|TRBJ1-2
CASSLGGGSYMYGYTF
TGCGCCAGCAGCCTTGGTGGGGGCAGCTATATGTATGGCTACACCTTC
>many|TRBD1|TRBV7-9|TRBJ2-2
CASSLRTGTGNTGELFF
TGTGCCAGCAGCTTAAGAACCGGGACAGGGAACACCGGGGAGCTGTTTTTT
>few|TRBD2|TRBV12-3/TRBV12-4|TRBJ2-3
CASSLYGGRATDTQYF
TGTGCCAGCAGTTTATATGGCGGGAGGGCCACAGATACGCAGTATTTT
>.|.|TRBV11-2|TRBJ2-5
CASSLAGGMEKAQYF
TGTGCCAGCAGCTTAGCCGGAGGGATGGAGAAGGCCCAGTACTTC
>few|TRBD1|TRBV7-2|TRBJ1-4
CASSPQGESEKLFF
TGTGCCAGCAGCCCCCAGGGGGAGTCCGAAAAACTGTTTTTT
>.|.|TRBV4-1|TRBJ1-6
CASSSRGWDSPLHF
TGCGCCAGCAGCTCGCGGGGTTGGGATTCACCCCTCCACTTT
>few|TRBD2|TRBV6-1|TRBJ2-1
CASSVGLAGRPEQFF
TGTGCCAGCAGTGTTGGGCTAGCGGGACGGCCTGAGCAGTTCTTC
>.|.|TRBV9|TRBJ1-2
CASSAVGLYGYTF
TGTGCCAGCAGCGCTGTGGGGCTGTATGGCTACACCTTC
>.|TRBD2|TRBV6-1|TRBJ2-1
CASARTSGYNEQFF
TGTGCCAGCGCCCGGACTAGCGGATACAATGAGCAGTTCTTC
>.|.|TRBV30|TRBJ2-3
CAWSPLGDTQYF
TGTGCCTGGAGTCCTTTAGGGGATACGCAGTATTTT
>few|.|TRBV24-1|TRBJ2-1
CATRSDGTDNEQFF
TGTGCCACCAGGTCCGACGGTACCGACAATGAGCAGTTCTTC
>few|.|TRBV6-5|TRBJ2-3
CASSFSDRTDTQYF
TGTGCCAGCAGCTTCTCTGACCGCACAGATACGCAGTATTTT
>.|.|TRBV2|TRBJ1-1
CASSVNTEAFF
TGTGCCAGCAGCGTAAACACTGAAGCTTTCTTT
>few|TRBD1|TRBV7-7|TRBJ2-1
CASSRTTGVHEQFF
TGTGCCAGCAGCCGTACCACAGGGGTGCATGAGCAGTTCTTC
>few|.|TRBV9|TRBJ2-1
CASSLSAWSEQFF
TGTGCCAGCAGCCTTAGTGCGTGGTCTGAGCAGTTCTTC
>.|TRBD1|TRBV6-5|TRBJ1-1
CASSYSQGANTEAFF
TGTGCCAGCAGTTACTCGCAGGGGGCGAACACTGAAGCTTTCTTT
>few|.|TRBV30|TRBJ1-1
CAWSQVNTEAFF
TGTGCCTGGAGTCAGGTGAACACTGAAGCTTTCTTT
>few|TRBD1|TRBV12-3/TRBV12-4|TRBJ1-6
CASTTILTGDNSPLHF
TGTGCCAGCACCACGATCCTCACAGGGGACAATTCACCCCTCCACTTT
>few|.|TRBV15|TRBJ2-1
CATSRGLGSERAYSYNEQFF
TGTGCCACCAGCAGAGGATTGGGTTCCGAGCGGGCATACTCCTACAATGAGCAGTTCTTC
>few|.|TRBV5-1|TRBJ2-1
CASSWGSTVEQFF
TGCGCCAGCAGCTGGGGGAGTACAGTTGAGCAGTTCTTC
>.|.|TRBV24-1|TRBJ2-5
CATSRDRGETQYF
TGTGCCACCAGTAGAGATAGGGGGGAGACCCAGTACTTC
>.|.|TRBV29-1|TRBJ2-2
CSVVWSRNTGELFF
TGCAGCGTTGTTTGGTCCAGGAACACCGGGGAGCTGTTTTTT
>.|.|TRBV3-1|TRBJ2-7
CASSQAWATGSYEQYF
TGTGCCAGCAGCCAAGCCTGGGCCACTGGTTCCTACGAGCAGTACTTC
>many|TRBD1|TRBV20-1|TRBJ1-5
CSARTGAGPQHF
TGCAGTGCGAGGACAGGGGCCGGGCCCCAGCATTTT
>.|.|TRBV20-1|TRBJ2-1
CSALPKGHEQFF
TGCAGTGCTTTACCAAAGGGGCATGAGCAGTTCTTC
>.|TRBD1|TRBV20-1|TRBJ2-5
CSAGSRRTGLEETQYF
TGCAGTGCTGGCTCGAGGAGGACAGGGCTTGAAGAGACCCAGTACTTC
>.|.|TRBV15|TRBJ2-6
CATSRGAVRGSGANVLTF
TGTGCCACCAGCAGAGGGGCGGTCAGAGGCTCTGGGGCCAACGTCCTGACTTTC
>.|TRBD2|TRBV11-3|TRBJ2-1
CASSLGLAYEQFF
TGTGCCAGCAGCTTAGGACTAGCGTATGAGCAGTTCTTC
>.|.|TRBV12-3/TRBV12-4|TRBJ2-2
CASTPRGSVRELFF
TGTGCCAGCACCCCGCGCGGGTCGGTAAGGGAGCTGTTTTTT